These 27 T cell receptor beta chains came from one sample sequenced in a study of shared clonotypes between healthy human individuals. Assay: immunoSEQ multiplex PCR; the TCRdb copy retains only in-frame clones and omits some. This sample has 1 million to 1.2 million clones, with 77% found just once. The specimen was memory CD4+ T cells from PBMCs. Subset reported: CD45RA-negative fraction. All receptors derive from a man younger than 30 in good health. Some clones in this sample may be carry-over from other donors' samples.

V is TRBV5-1 and J is TRBJ2-7, with D perhaps matching TRBD2 (5 bases). Germline V gene sequence: CDR1 SGHRS, CDR2 YFSETQ. Trimming pared 7 bases from V and 3 bases from J, leaving 17 bases between. The CDR3 has 14 amino acids. CDR3 nucleotide sequence: TGCGCCAGCCGCCCGACGGGGAATAGCTACGAGCAGTACTTC. Its protein is CASRPTGNSYEQYF. Drawing the rest from reference TRBV5-1 and TRBJ2-7, the complete variable domain is KAGVTQTPRYLIKTRGQQVTLSCSPISGHRSVSWYQQTPGQGLQFLFEYFSETQRNKGNFPGRFSGRQFSNSRSEMNVSTLELGDSALYLCASRPTGNSYEQYFGPGTRLTVT.

The rearrangement links TRBV28 to TRBJ2-5; TRBD2 matches 7 bases. The junction had 15 bases not matched to a gene; V was cut back by 4 bases and J by 7 bases. Germline-derived CDR1 and CDR2 are MDHEN and SYDVKM. The CDR3 is 16 residues long. Written as DNA, the CDR3 is TGTGCCAGCAGTTCTCCTGGCGGGGGAGAGGAGGGGACCCAGTACTTC. Its protein product is CASSSPGGGEEGTQYF.

This clone was counted between two and nine times. The chain has TRBV19 and TRBJ2-5; possibly TRBD2 for D (6 bases). V was trimmed by 6 bases and J by 5 bases, leaving 19 bases between them. This CDR3 comprises 15 residues. Germline V gives CDR1 LNHDA, CDR2 SQIVND (reference sequence). Written as DNA, the CDR3 is TGTGCCAGTAGGTCCCGAGGAGGGGCATGGGAGACCCAGTACTTC. It specifies CASRSRGGAWETQYF.

The rearrangement uses TRBV7-2 and TRBJ2-7; 8 bases align to TRBD2. The CDR3 is 13 amino acids. Looked up from germline, CDR1 is SGHTA and CDR2 is FQGNSA. With 7 bases clipped from V and 4 bases from J, the junction kept 6 bases outside the gene matches. The CDR3 DNA is TGTGCCAGCACCCGGGGGGGGTTGTACGAGCAGTACTTC. Its protein is CASTRGGLYEQYF.

The chain is built from TRBV15 and TRBJ1-2; no clear D gene. CDR1 and CDR2 from the germline V gene are LNHNV and YYDKDF (reference sequence). Deletions cut 1 base from V and 8 bases from J, with 8 bases between. CDR3 size: 12 residues. Here the CDR3 DNA reads TGTGCCACCAGCAGAGCTACGGACGGCTACACCTTC. Protein product: CATSRATDGYTF.

V is TRBV28 and J is TRBJ2-5; a weak D match, TRBD2 (6 bases). The CDR3 extends over 16 amino acids. The germline CDR1 and CDR2 sequences are MDHEN and SYDVKM. Trimming took 2 bases from V and 4 from J, leaving 17 bases between them. The CDR3 DNA is TGTGCCAGCAGTTTAAAGGGCGGGAAGGGTTTAGAGACCCAGTACTTC. It codes for CASSLKGGKGLETQYF.

The DNA for the CDR3 is TGTGCCAGCAGCTTGGGGGGGAATGCGGCTAATGAAAAACTGTTTTTT. It yields the protein CASSLGGNAANEKLFF. The chain links TRBV5-4 to TRBJ1-4; maybe TRBD1 (5 bases). CDR1 is SGHNT, CDR2 YYREEE, per germline (reference sequence). The V gene lost 0 bases and the J gene lost 3 bases, with 12 bases spanning the gap. The CDR3 length is 16 residues.

This clone was picked up many times. The J gene is TRBJ2-1, the V gene TRBV7-2; 7 positions match TRBD2. The CDR3 extends over 16 amino acids. The germline CDR1 and CDR2 sequences are SGHTA and FQGNSA. The ends lost 1 base at V and 0 bases at J; junction bases unmatched: 3. For the CDR3, the DNA is TGTGCCAGCAGCTTAGGGAGCGGGACCTCCTACAATGAGCAGTTCTTC. It encodes CASSLGSGTSYNEQFF.

This sequence joins TRBV7-9 and TRBJ2-1; D not certain. Germline assignment: CDR1 SEHNR and CDR2 FQNEAQ (reference sequence). The CDR3 is 12 residues long. V was pared by 1 base and J by 14 bases, with 12 bases between. DNA for the CDR3: TGTGCCAGCAGCTTAGGGTCCGGCGGTAAGTTCTTC. Amino acids: CASSLGSGGKFF.

The chain uses TRBV9 and TRBJ2-7; a possible D gene is TRBD2 (6 bases). The germline V gene has CDR1 SGDLS and CDR2 YYNGEE. The CDR3 loop spans 13 amino acids. The germline V and J ends were trimmed by 3 bases and 7 bases, with 14 bases remaining between them. The CDR3 DNA reads TGTGCCAGCAGCGCCTCCCCTGGGGGGGAGCAGTACTTC. Translating it yields CASSASPGGEQYF.

The V gene is TRBV28, the J gene TRBJ1-5; 8 nucleotides agree with TRBD1. This CDR3 has 16 amino acids. Per germline, CDR1 MDHEN and CDR2 SYDVKM. Trimming removed 3 bases from V and 3 bases from J; junction bases left unmatched: 7. CDR3 amino acids: CASSLLDRVNNQPQHF. The CDR3 coding sequence is TGTGCCAGCAGTTTGCTGGACAGGGTAAACAATCAGCCCCAGCATTTT.

The V and J genes are TRBV6-1 and TRBJ1-1; no clear D gene. The CDR3 loop spans 11 amino acids. Germline-derived CDR1 and CDR2 are MNHNS and SASEGT. V dropped 2 bases and J dropped 7 bases, with 5 bases sitting between them. The CDR3 is CASSERDEAFF. CDR3 DNA: TGTGCCAGCAGTGAACGGGATGAAGCTTTCTTT.

V usage is TRBV6-1 and J usage is TRBJ2-5, with 9 bases aligning to TRBD2. The J call is uncertain, as TRBJ2-7 better fits the DNA end. Germline-derived CDR1 and CDR2 are MNHNS and SASEGT. CDR3 length equals 14 residues. The CDR3 spells CASSALAGFYEQYF. Written as DNA, the CDR3 is TGTGCCAGCAGTGCGCTAGCGGGGTTCTACGAGCAGTACTTC.

The gene calls are TRBV29-1 and TRBJ1-2, with D possibly TRBD1 on 6 matching bases. This CDR3 contains 15 residues. Deletions cut 3 bases from V and 5 bases from J, with 19 bases between. Germline V gene lookup returns CDR1 SQVTM and CDR2 ANQGSEA. The CDR3 DNA is TGCAGCGTTGACGGGTGGACGGGGCAGGGGTATGGCTACACCTTC. It yields the protein CSVDGWTGQGYGYTF.

The chain joins TRBV9 to TRBJ1-2; D gene uncertain. Trimming left V 4 bases short and J 7 bases short, with 11 bases between. Germline CDR1 SGDLS, CDR2 YYNGEE. This CDR3 contains 12 residues. The CDR3 loop is CASSPSVSGYTF. The CDR3 DNA sequence: TGTGCCAGCAGCCCTTCGGTCAGTGGCTACACCTTC.

The chain uses TRBV6-6 and TRBJ2-1; TRBD2 is a possible D gene (6 bases). Trimming stripped 7 bases from V and 5 bases from J, with 12 bases between. CDR1 is MNHNY, CDR2 SVGAGI, per germline (reference sequence). CDR3 length: 13 amino acids. The CDR3 coding sequence is TGTGCCAGCACTCGACTAGGGCACAATGAGCAGTTCTTC. This sequence encodes CASTRLGHNEQFF.

The chain recombines TRBV5-8 with TRBJ1-4, with D maybe TRBD1 (5 bases). The CDR3 has 14 residues. Germline V CDR1 and CDR2: SGHTS, YDEGEE. V was cut by 4 bases and J by 5 bases, with 12 bases left in between. The DNA of the CDR3 is TGTGCCAGCAGCCGAGGGGCCAGAAATGAAAAACTGTTTTTT. It yields the protein CASSRGARNEKLFF.

The sample holds many counts of this clone. The chain couples TRBV2 to TRBJ1-1, with D possibly matching TRBD1 (6 bases). Trimming stripped 6 bases from V and 2 bases from J, with 10 bases between. This CDR3 has 13 residues. Germline V lookup: CDR1 SNHLY, CDR2 FYNNEI. The CDR3: CASRPRGNTEAFF. As DNA, the CDR3 is TGTGCCAGCAGACCCAGGGGAAACACTGAAGCTTTCTTT.

The rearrangement links TRBV10-1 to TRBJ1-2, with D maybe TRBD1 (5 bases). The CDR3 contains 16 residues. V lost 5 bases and J lost 4, with 20 bases in between. Germline V gives CDR1 WNHNN, CDR2 SYGVQD (reference sequence). The CDR3 bases are TGCGCCAGCAGTCGGACGCGGGGGGGACTCACCTATGGCTACACCTTC. Its protein product is CASSRTRGGLTYGYTF.

This chain links TRBV6-1 with TRBJ2-1, with 9 bases fitting TRBD1. CDR1 and CDR2 (germline): MNHNS, SASEGT. The CDR3 contains 14 residues. V shed 6 bases and J 5 bases; nucleotides not matched to a gene: 5. In DNA form, the CDR3 reads TGTGCCAGCAGAGGGGACAGGGCCAACAATGAGCAGTTCTTC. It codes for CASRGDRANNEQFF.

This clone came up a few times. The DNA for the CDR3 is TGTGCCAGCAGTTCGATAGACAATTACGGTACTGAAGCTTTCTTT. Its protein product is CASSSIDNYGTEAFF. The rearrangement uses TRBV28 and TRBJ1-1; D not certain. The V gene's germline CDR1 is MDHEN and CDR2 SYDVKM. Trimming pared 4 bases from V and 5 bases from J, leaving 17 bases between. This CDR3 comprises 15 residues.

This clone was detected once. This chain uses TRBV2 with TRBJ1-1; D gene uncertain. V was pared by 5 bases and J by 3 bases, with 13 bases between. The CDR3 covers 14 residues. CDR1 SNHLY and CDR2 FYNNEI come from the germline V gene. The CDR3 reads CASSYTRLYTEAFF. The CDR3 DNA reads TGTGCCAGCAGTTACACCCGCCTTTACACTGAAGCTTTCTTT.

J is TRBJ2-5 and V is TRBV7-2; D uncertain. Between the trimmed V and J ends, which lost 1 base and 0 bases, there was a span of 6 bases. Germline V gives CDR1 SGHTA, CDR2 FQGNSA. CDR3 size: 14 residues. CDR3: CASSLGRNQETQYF. In DNA, the CDR3 is TGTGCCAGCAGCTTAGGGCGGAACCAAGAGACCCAGTACTTC. The full variable domain, its missing parts supplied by reference TRBV7-2 and TRBJ2-5, is GAGVSQSPSNKVTEKGKDVELRCDPISGHTALYWYRQSLGQGLEFLIYFQGNSAPDKSGLPSDRFSAERTGGSVSTLTIQRTQQEDSAVYLCASSLGRNQETQYFGPGTRLLVL.

The chain couples TRBV21-1 to TRBJ1-1. TRBV21-1 is a known pseudogene. The CDR3 has 12 residues. CDR3: CASSQDWTEAFF. CDR3 bases: TGTGCCAGCAGCCAAGACTGGACTGAAGCTTTCTTT.

CDR3 amino acids: CASSWTGIAEKLFF. The CDR3 DNA follows: TGTGCCAGCAGCTGGACAGGGATCGCTGAAAAACTGTTTTTT. The chain joins TRBV5-5 to TRBJ1-4; TRBD1 matches at 8 bases. The CDR3 runs 14 residues. Germline V gene lookup returns CDR1 SGHKS and CDR2 YYEKEE (reference sequence). Germline trimming cut 3 bases from V and 7 bases from J; bases unmatched to any gene: 5.

The chain uses TRBV18 and TRBJ2-7; D not resolved. Trimming stripped 6 bases from V and 0 bases from J, with 12 bases between. The CDR3 spans 14 residues. Per the germline V gene, CDR1 is KGHSH and CDR2 is LQKENI. The CDR3 DNA sequence: TGTGCCAGCTCCCTTTCACAGAACTCCTACGAGCAGTACTTC. Encoded protein: CASSLSQNSYEQYF.

The chain uses TRBV21-1 and TRBJ1-1; TRBD1, the table's D call, was not compared with the DNA. TRBV21-1 is a documented pseudogene. This CDR3 comprises 13 residues. Here the CDR3 DNA reads TGTGCCAGCAGGGCAGGGGGTTCCACTGAAGCTTTCTTT. This translates into CASRAGGSTEAFF.